A single sample is the source of the 8 T cell receptor beta chains below, sequenced in a study of regulatory T cells in long-lasting Graves disease. Investigators prepared the TCR beta libraries by applying iRepertoire HTBI primers and Arm-PCR of CDR3 regions. From the multiplex PCR reads, TCRdb called clonotypes with MiXCR, one entry per CDR3 protein. The table records a few hundred thousand distinct CDR3 sequences, about 15% of them present only once. Time point reported: newly diagnosed GD, antithyroid drugs for less than 3 months. PBMCs provided the RNA from which the TCR library was made. This same sample was also part of a study on T cells in Graves' hyperthyroidism and ophthalmopathy.

The specimen was peripheral blood mononuclear cells (PBMCs), collected at new diagnosis, from a patient treated with antithyroid drugs. The receptors originated from a woman in her forties or fifties with Graves disease.

The sample holds many counts of this clonotype. The rearrangement links TRBV27 to TRBJ2-1, with 7 positions matching TRBD1. The CDR3 length is 15 residues. J gave up 7 bases and V 2 bases, and 8 bases lay outside the gene matches. Germline V gene lookup returns CDR1 MNHEY and CDR2 SMNVEV (reference sequence). The DNA of the CDR3 is TGTGCCAGCAGTTTACCCGGGACAGTCGGGAATGAGCAGTTCTTC. It encodes CASSLPGTVGNEQFF.

The V and J genes are TRBV19 and TRBJ2-1; 9 positions agree with TRBD1. Germline loops: CDR1 LNHDA, CDR2 SQIVND (reference sequence). After removal of 8 bases from V and 4 bases from J, the junction contained 6 bases not matched to a gene. CDR3 length: 14 amino acids. CDR3 residues: CASLGGQGYNEQFF. DNA of the CDR3: TGTGCCAGTCTCGGAGGACAGGGGTACAATGAGCAGTTCTTC. The full variable domain, rest sourced from reference TRBV19 and TRBJ2-1, is DGGITQSPKYLFRKEGQNVTLSCEQNLNHDAMYWYRQDPGQGLRLIYYSQIVNDFQKGDIAEGYSVSREKKESFPLTVTSAQKNPTAFYLCASLGGQGYNEQFFGPGTRLTVL.

Note on this clonotype: The junction does not match germline at one end; this may be a read error. The chain joins TRBV6-1 to TRBJ1-6; D gene uncertain. Germline V gene lookup returns CDR1 MNHNS and CDR2 SASEGT. The CDR3 sequence is 14 residues long. The CDR3 loop reads CAGSPRLSGSPLHF. The DNA of the CDR3 is TGTGCCGGCAGCCCTCGATTGTCGGGTTCACCCCTCCACTTT.

This clonotype was seen more than once but under ten times. The chain couples TRBV20-1 to TRBJ2-4, with 8 bases fitting TRBD1. From germline, CDR1 is DFQATT and CDR2 SNEGSKA (reference sequence). The CDR3 is made up of 15 amino acids. V gave up 4 bases and J gave up 5 bases; unmatched junction bases: 10. The CDR3 DNA reads TGCAGTGCTATCCGGGGGTCAGGGGGCGAAAACATTCAGTACTTC. It is translated as CSAIRGSGGENIQYF.

The chain couples TRBV19 to TRBJ2-7, with 9 bases fitting TRBD2. From germline, CDR1 is LNHDA and CDR2 SQIVND (reference sequence). V was clipped by 4 bases and J by 4 bases; unmatched bases: 11. The CDR3 is 16 residues long. Here the CDR3 reads CASSNKAGGLPYEQYF. For the CDR3, the DNA is TGTGCCAGTAGTAACAAAGCGGGAGGCCTCCCATACGAGCAGTACTTC.

In this sample, this clonotype turned up many times. This chain connects TRBV3-1 to TRBJ1-1, with D unresolved. CDR3 size: 12 residues. CDR1 LGHDT and CDR2 YNNKEL come from the germline V gene (reference sequence). Trimming took 7 bases from V and 5 from J, leaving 11 bases between them. The CDR3 nucleotides are TGTGCCAGCACCACTGCGGGGACTGAAGCTTTCTTT. Protein product: CASTTAGTEAFF.

Details on this clonotype: This clone may be a read error of a much larger clone one base away. The gene calls are TRBV2 and TRBJ2-7; D not certain. The germline gives CDR1 SNHLY, CDR2 FYNNEI. Trimming stripped 7 bases from V and 2 bases from J, with 9 bases between. The CDR3 extends over 12 amino acids. CDR3 residues: CASMLGTYEQYF. CDR3 DNA: TGTGCCAGCATGCTAGGAACCTACGAGCAGTACTTC.

A note on this clonotype: This may be a read error: a much more frequent sequence differs by one nucleotide. The rearrangement joins TRBV12-3 or TRBV12-4 to TRBJ2-1; TRBD2 matches at 7 bases. The closer fit of TRBJ2-5 to the DNA end suggests the J call may be wrong. The CDR3 sequence is 17 residues long. CDR3 in DNA: TGTGCCAGCAGTTTAGACGGAGCGGGGACGGCACAAGAGACCCAGTACTTC. It codes for CASSLDGAGTAQETQYF.